The rows below give T cell receptor beta chains drawn from one sample of a study of cytomegalovirus exposure and HLA in healthy donors. Assay used: immunoSEQ multiplex PCR; TCRdb lists only in-frame clones, some missing. The repertoire includes about 120,000 clones, roughly 88% of them detected once, and 4.5% to 6% sits in the top ten. Source material: PBMCs. The receptors come from a man aged 18 to 29 in good health and CMV-seronegative. The CDR3 runs from the conserved cysteine through the conserved F or W. The D gene is left open where the match is weak. Expanded clones get a size class; other rows say once, few or many, or leave the size out.

TRBV28,NA,NA,TRBJ2-5,TGTGCCAGCACCCCGGCAGCGTACCAAGAGACCCAGTACTTC,CASTPAAYQETQYF
TRBV30,NA,TRBD1,TRBJ2-3,TGTGCCTGGAGTCTGCAGAGGGGGCCGGGAGATACGCAGTATTTT,CAWSLQRGPGDTQYF
TRBV27,NA,NA,TRBJ2-1,TGTGCCAGCAGTTTATCGCTTGGGACGGGGGGCCGAAATGAGCAGTTCTTC,CASSLSLGTGGRNEQFF
TRBV5-1,few,TRBD1,TRBJ1-2,TGCGCCAGCAGCTCGGGACAGGGGGGATATGGCTACACCTTC,CASSSGQGGYGYTF
TRBV6-5,NA,TRBD2,TRBJ2-1,TGTGCCACGACTGACATAGCGGGAGACAATGAGCAGTTCTTC,CATTDIAGDNEQFF
TRBV6-1,NA,TRBD1,TRBJ1-3,TGTGCCAGCAGCCCTACAGGGGGGCTCGGAAACACCATATATTTT,CASSPTGGLGNTIYF
TRBV2,NA,TRBD1,TRBJ2-7,TGTGCCGTACAGCCGGGACAGAACTACGAGCAGTACTTC,CAVQPGQNYEQYF
TRBV27,few,NA,TRBJ1-1,TGTGCCAGCAGTCCGGGGGAATCGGGCGCTGAAGCTTTCTTT,CASSPGESGAEAFF
TRBV30,NA,NA,TRBJ1-5,TGTGCCTGGAGTGCCGGGACACTTAGCAATCAGCCCCAGCATTTT,CAWSAGTLSNQPQHF
TRBV19,NA,TRBD2,TRBJ2-3,TGTGCCAGTAGTAGCGGGGGGCCCCTCAGCACAGATACGCAGTATTTT,CASSSGGPLSTDTQYF